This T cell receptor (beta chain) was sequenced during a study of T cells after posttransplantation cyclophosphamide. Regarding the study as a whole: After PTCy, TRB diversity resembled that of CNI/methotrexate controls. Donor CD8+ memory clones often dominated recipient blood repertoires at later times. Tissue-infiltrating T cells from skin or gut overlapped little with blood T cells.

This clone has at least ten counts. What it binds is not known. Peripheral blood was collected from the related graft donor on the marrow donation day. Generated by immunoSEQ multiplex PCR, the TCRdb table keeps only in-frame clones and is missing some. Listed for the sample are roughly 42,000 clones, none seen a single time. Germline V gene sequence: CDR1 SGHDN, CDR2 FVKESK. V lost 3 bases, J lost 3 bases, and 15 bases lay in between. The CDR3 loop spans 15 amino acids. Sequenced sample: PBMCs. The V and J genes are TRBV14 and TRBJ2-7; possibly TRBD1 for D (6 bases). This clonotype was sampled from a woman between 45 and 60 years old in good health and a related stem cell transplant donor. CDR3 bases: TGTGCCAGCAGCCAGTTACTCCAGGGACACTACGAGCAGTACTTC. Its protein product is CASSQLLQGHYEQYF.